The 8 T cell receptor beta chains presented below share a single source sample, sequenced in a study of blood T cell repertoires in COVID-19. This table comes from immunoSEQ multiplex PCR, and its TCRdb copy is limited to in-frame clones, with some not included. The sample contains about 250,000 clones, 89% of which appear only once. Sequencing was done on a sample of peripheral blood. These receptors all come from a woman between 40 and 55 years old who had recovered from COVID-19.

V usage is TRBV6-5 and J usage is TRBJ1-4, with D perhaps TRBD1 (6 bases). Germline V gene sequence: CDR1 MNHEY, CDR2 SVGAGI. The V end lost 10 bases, the J end lost 8 bases, and 20 bases lay between the germline ends. CDR3 length equals 14 residues. The CDR3 bases are TGTGCCACCCAGGGTGGGACAATAGGCGAAAAACTGTTTTTT. As protein: CATQGGTIGEKLFF.

V and J are TRBV29-1 and TRBJ2-5, with 8 bases fitting TRBD1. CDR3 length equals 12 residues. Per the germline V gene, CDR1 is SQVTM and CDR2 is ANQGSEA. Germline trimming cut 6 bases from V and 5 bases from J; bases unmatched to any gene: 5. CDR3 in amino acids: CSVQGAGETQYF. In nucleotides, the CDR3 is TGCAGCGTCCAGGGGGCGGGTGAGACCCAGTACTTC.

The chain employs TRBV11-3 and TRBJ2-5; a weak D match, TRBD2 (5 bases). Germline V lookup: CDR1 SGHNT, CDR2 YENEEA. V lost 6 bases and J 4 bases, leaving 15 bases between the germline ends. This CDR3 is 14 amino acids long. CDR3 amino acids: CASRPRGWGETQYF. The DNA of the CDR3 is TGTGCCAGCAGACCCCGAGGGTGGGGAGAGACCCAGTACTTC.

This chain joins TRBV7-9 and TRBJ1-2; maybe TRBD1 (6 bases). V gave up 2 bases and J gave up 4 bases, with 17 bases separating them. Germline V gene data show CDR1 as SEHNR and CDR2 as FQNEAQ (reference sequence). CDR3 length: 16 residues. CDR3 nucleotides: TGTGCCAGCAGCTTATTCCGTTTCAGGACAGCCTATGGCTACACCTTC. This codes for CASSLFRFRTAYGYTF.

The chain has TRBV30 and TRBJ1-4, with 8 bases fitting TRBD1. Germline CDR1 is GTSNPN and CDR2 is SVGIG (reference sequence). The CDR3 contains 16 residues. The V segment lost 2 bases and the J segment 0 bases; nucleotides outside the gene matches: 5. The chain's CDR3 is CAWSPGQGATNEKLFF. CDR3 coding DNA: TGTGCCTGGAGTCCCGGACAGGGTGCAACTAATGAAAAACTGTTTTTT.

In this sample, this clone turned up a few times. J is TRBJ2-1 and V is TRBV5-4, with TRBD2 matching over 10 bases. The CDR3 runs 16 residues. CDR1 is SGHNT and CDR2 is YYREEE in the germline V gene (reference sequence). J was trimmed by 5 bases and V by 1 base; bases with no gene match: 6. CDR3 loop: CASSLPSGGEDNEQFF. The DNA for the CDR3 is TGTGCCAGCAGCTTGCCCAGCGGGGGGGAGGACAATGAGCAGTTCTTC.

V gene TRBV28 combines with J gene TRBJ1-5, with a tentative D call TRBD1 (5 bases). V was cut by 7 bases and J by 5 bases, with 15 bases left in between. Germline CDR1 reads MDHEN; CDR2 reads SYDVKM. The CDR3 sequence is 14 residues long. The CDR3 loop is CASTPARVDQPQHF. In DNA, the CDR3 is TGTGCCAGCACCCCCGCCAGGGTTGATCAGCCCCAGCATTTT.

The rearrangement joins TRBV28 to TRBJ1-3, with 11 nucleotides matching TRBD1. V shed 4 bases, J shed 11 bases, and the junction held 7 bases outside the gene matches. The CDR3 runs 14 residues. Germline assignment: CDR1 MDHEN and CDR2 SYDVKM. In DNA form, the CDR3 reads TGTGCCAGCAGTTCGGACAGGGGGCGGCATCCCATATATTTT. It codes for CASSSDRGRHPIYF.